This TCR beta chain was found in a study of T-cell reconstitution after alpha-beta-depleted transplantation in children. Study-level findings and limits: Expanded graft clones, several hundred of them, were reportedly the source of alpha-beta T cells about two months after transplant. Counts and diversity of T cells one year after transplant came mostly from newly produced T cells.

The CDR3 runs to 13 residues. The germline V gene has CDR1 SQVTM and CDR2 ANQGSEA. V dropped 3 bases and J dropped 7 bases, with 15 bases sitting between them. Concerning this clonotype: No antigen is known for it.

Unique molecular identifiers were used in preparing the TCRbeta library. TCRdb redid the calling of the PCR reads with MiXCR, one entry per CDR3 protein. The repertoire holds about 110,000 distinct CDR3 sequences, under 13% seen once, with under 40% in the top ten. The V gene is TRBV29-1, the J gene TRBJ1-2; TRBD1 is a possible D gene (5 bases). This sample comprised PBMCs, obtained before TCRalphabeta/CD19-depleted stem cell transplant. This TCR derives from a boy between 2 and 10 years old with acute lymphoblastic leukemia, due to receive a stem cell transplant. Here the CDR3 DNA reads TGCAGCGTTGAGGTTGGGGGAGAAGGTGGCTACACCTTC. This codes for CSVEVGGEGGYTF.